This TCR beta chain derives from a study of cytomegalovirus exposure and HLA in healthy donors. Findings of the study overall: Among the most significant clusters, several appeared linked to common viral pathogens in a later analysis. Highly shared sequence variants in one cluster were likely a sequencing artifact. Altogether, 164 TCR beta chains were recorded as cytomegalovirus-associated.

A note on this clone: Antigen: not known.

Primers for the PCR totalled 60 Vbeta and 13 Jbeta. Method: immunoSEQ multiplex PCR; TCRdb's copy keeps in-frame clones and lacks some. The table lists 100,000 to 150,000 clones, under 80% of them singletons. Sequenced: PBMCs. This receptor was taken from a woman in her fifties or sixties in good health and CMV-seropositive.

The CDR3 sequence is CASSIENSYNEQFF. CDR3 in DNA: TGTGCCAGTAGTATAGAGAACAGCTACAATGAGCAGTTCTTC. This sequence joins TRBV19 and TRBJ2-1, with D uncertain. CDR1 and CDR2 (germline): LNHDA, SQIVND (reference sequence). The CDR3 extends over 14 amino acids. V was cut by 0 bases and J by 3 bases, with 6 bases left in between.